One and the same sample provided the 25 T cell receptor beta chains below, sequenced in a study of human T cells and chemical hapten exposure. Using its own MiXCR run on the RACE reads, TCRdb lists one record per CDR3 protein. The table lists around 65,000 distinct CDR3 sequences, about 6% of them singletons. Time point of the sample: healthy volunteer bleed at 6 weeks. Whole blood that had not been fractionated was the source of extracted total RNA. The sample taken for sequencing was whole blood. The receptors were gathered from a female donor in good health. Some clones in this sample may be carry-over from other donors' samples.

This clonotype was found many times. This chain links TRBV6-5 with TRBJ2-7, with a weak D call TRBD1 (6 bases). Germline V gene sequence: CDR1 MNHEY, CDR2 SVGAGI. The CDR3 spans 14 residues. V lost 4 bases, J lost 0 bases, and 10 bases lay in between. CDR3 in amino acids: CASSSATGSYEQYF. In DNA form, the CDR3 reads TGTGCCAGCAGTTCCGCGACAGGCTCCTACGAGCAGTACTTC.

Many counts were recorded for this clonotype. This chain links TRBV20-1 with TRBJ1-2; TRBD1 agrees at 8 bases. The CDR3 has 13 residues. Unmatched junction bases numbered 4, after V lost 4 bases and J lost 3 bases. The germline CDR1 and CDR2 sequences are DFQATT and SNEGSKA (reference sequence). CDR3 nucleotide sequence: TGCAGTGCTATAATGGACAGGGACTATGGCTACACCTTC. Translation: CSAIMDRDYGYTF.

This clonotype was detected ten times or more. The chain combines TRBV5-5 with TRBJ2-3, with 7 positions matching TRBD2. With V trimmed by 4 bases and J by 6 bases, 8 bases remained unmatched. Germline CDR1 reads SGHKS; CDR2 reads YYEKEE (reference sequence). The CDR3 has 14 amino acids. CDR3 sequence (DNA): TGTGCCAGCAGCCATAGAACTAGCGCTGATACGCAGTATTTT. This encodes CASSHRTSADTQYF.

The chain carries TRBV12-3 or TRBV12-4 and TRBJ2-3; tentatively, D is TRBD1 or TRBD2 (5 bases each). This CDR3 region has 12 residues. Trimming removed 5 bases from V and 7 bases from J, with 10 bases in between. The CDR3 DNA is TGTGCCAGCAGTCCAGGGACCCATACGCAGTATTTT. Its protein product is CASSPGTHTQYF.

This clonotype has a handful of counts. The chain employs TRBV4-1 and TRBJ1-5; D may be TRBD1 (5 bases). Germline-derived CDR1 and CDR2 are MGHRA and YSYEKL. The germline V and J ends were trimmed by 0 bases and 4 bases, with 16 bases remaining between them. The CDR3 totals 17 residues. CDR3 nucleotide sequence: TGCGCCAGCAGCCAAGATCGGGGCACCTTCGGGAATCAGCCCCAGCATTTT. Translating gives CASSQDRGTFGNQPQHF.

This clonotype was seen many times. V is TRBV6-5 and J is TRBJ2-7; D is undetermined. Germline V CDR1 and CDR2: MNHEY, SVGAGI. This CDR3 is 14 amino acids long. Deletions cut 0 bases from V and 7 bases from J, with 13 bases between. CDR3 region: CASSYSSGGTEQYF. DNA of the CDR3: TGTGCCAGCAGTTACTCCTCTGGCGGTACGGAGCAGTACTTC.

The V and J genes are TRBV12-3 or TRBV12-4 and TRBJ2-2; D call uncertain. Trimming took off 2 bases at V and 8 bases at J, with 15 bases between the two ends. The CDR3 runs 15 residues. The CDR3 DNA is TGTGCCAGCAGTTTAAATATCCTATTTAAAGGGGAGCTGTTTTTT. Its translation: CASSLNILFKGELFF.

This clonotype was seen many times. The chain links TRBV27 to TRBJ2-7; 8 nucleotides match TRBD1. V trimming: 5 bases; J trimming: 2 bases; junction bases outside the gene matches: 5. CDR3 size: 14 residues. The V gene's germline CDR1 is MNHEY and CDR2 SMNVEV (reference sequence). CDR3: CASSRQGSTYEQYF. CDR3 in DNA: TGTGCCAGCAGTAGACAGGGGTCAACCTACGAGCAGTACTTC.

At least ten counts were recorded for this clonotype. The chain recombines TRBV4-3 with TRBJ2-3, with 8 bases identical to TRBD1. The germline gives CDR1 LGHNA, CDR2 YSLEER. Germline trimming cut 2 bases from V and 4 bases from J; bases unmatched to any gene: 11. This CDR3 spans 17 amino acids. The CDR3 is CASSQQPGTGTADTQYF. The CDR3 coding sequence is TGCGCCAGCAGCCAACAACCGGGGACAGGAACGGCAGATACGCAGTATTTT.

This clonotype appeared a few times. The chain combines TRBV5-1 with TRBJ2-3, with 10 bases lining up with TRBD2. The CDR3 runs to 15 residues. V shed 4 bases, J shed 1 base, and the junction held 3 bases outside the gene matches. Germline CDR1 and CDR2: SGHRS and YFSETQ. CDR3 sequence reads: CASSMGTSGTDTQYF. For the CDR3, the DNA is TGCGCCAGCAGCATGGGGACTAGCGGCACAGATACGCAGTATTTT.

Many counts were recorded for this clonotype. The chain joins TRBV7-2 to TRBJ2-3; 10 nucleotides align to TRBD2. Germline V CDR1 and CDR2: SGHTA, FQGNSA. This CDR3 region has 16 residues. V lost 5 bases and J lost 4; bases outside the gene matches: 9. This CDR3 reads CASSLLPSGSPDTQYF. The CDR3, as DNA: TGTGCCAGCAGCCTACTTCCTAGCGGGAGTCCAGATACGCAGTATTTT.

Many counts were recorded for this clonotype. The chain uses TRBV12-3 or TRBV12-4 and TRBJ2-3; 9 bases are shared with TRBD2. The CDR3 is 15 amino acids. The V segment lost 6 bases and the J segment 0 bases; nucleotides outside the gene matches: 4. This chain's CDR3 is CASSLAGPSTDTQYF. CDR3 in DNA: TGTGCCAGCAGCCTAGCGGGACCTAGCACAGATACGCAGTATTTT.

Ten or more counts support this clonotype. The CDR3 bases are TGTGCCAGCAGTGAATATAGGCAGGGCTTCTCTGGAAACACCATATATTTT. Its protein product is CASSEYRQGFSGNTIYF. The chain uses TRBV25-1 and TRBJ1-3; TRBD1 might be the D (5 bases). In germline, CDR1 is MGHDK, CDR2 SYGVNS. V lost 0 bases to trimming and J lost 0 bases, with 12 bases between them. CDR3 length: 17 amino acids.

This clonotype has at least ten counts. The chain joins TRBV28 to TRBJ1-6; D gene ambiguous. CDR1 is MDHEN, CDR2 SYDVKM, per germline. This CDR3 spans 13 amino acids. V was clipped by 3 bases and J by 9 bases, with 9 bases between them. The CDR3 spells CASSFVYGSPLHF. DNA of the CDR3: TGTGCCAGCAGTTTCGTATATGGTTCACCCCTCCACTTT.

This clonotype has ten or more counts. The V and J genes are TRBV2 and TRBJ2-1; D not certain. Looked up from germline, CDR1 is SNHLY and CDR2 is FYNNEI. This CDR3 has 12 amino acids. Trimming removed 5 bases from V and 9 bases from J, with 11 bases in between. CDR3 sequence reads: CASSSRSGEQFF. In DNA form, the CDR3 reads TGTGCCAGCAGTTCTAGGTCGGGTGAGCAGTTCTTC.

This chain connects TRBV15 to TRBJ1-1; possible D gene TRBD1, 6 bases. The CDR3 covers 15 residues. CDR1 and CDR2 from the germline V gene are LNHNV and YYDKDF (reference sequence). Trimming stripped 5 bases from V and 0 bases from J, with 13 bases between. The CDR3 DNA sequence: TGTGCCACCAGCGTGAGAGGGGGGCTGAACACTGAAGCTTTCTTT. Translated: CATSVRGGLNTEAFF. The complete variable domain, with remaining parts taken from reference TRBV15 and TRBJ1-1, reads DAMVIQNPRYQVTQFGKPVTLSCSQTLNHNVMYWYQQKSSQAPKLLFHYYDKDFNNEADTPDNFQSRRPNTSFCFLDIRSPGLGDTAMYLCATSVRGGLNTEAFFGQGTRLTVV.

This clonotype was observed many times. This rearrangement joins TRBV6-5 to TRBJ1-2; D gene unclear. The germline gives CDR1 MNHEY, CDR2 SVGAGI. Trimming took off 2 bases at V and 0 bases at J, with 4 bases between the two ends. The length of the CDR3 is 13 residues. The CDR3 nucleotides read TGTGCCAGCAGTTACGACACTAACTATGGCTACACCTTC. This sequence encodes CASSYDTNYGYTF.

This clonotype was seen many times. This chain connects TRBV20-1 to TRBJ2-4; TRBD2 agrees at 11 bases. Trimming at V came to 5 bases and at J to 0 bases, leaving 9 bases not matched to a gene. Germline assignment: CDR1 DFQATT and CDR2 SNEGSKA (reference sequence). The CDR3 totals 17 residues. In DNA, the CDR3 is TGCAGTGCTGCTCCGGGACTAGCGGCTTTAGCCAAAAACATTCAGTACTTC. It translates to CSAAPGLAALAKNIQYF.

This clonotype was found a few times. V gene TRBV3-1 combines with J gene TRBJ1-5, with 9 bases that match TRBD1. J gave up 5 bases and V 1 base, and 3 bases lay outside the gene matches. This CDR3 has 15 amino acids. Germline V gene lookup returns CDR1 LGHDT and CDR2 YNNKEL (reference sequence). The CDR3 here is CASSQGTGDYQPQHF. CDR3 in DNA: TGTGCCAGCAGCCAAGGGACAGGGGATTATCAGCCCCAGCATTTT.

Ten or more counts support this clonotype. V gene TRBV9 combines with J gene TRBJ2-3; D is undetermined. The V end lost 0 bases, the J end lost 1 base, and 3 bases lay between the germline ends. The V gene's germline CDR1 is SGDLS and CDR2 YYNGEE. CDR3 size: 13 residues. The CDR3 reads CASSVVGTDTQYF. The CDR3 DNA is TGTGCCAGCAGCGTAGTCGGCACAGATACGCAGTATTTT.

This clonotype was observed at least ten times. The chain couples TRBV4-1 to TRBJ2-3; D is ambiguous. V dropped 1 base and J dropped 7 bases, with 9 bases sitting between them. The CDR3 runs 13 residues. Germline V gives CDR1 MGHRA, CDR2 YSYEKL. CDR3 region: CASSQATGYTQYF. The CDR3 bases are TGCGCCAGCAGCCAAGCAACCGGGTATACGCAGTATTTT.

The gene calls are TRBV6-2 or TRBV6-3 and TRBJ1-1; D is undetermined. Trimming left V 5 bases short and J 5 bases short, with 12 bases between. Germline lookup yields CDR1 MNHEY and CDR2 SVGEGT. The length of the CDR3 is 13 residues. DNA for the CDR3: TGTGCCAGCAGTCGAGACTTCCGGACTGAAGCTTTCTTT. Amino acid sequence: CASSRDFRTEAFF.

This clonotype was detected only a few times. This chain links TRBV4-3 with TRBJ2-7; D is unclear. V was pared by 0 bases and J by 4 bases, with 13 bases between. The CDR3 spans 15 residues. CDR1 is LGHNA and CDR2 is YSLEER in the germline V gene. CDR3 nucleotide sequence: TGCGCCAGCAGCCAAGATGGTAGTGGTGGTTACGAGCAGTACTTC. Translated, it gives CASSQDGSGGYEQYF.

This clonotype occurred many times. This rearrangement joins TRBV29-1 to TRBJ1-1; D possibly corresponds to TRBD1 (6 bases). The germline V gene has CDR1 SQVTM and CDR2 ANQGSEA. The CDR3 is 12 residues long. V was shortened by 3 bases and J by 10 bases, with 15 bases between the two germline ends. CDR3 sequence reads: CSVDVLGGSAFF. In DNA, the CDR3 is TGCAGCGTTGATGTCTTGGGGGGCTCAGCTTTCTTT.

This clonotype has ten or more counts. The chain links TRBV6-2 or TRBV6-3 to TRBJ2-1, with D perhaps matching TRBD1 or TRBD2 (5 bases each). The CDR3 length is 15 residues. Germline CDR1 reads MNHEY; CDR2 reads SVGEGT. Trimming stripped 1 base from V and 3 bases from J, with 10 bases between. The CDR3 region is CASSYWGSGYNEQFF. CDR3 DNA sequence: TGTGCCAGCAGTTACTGGGGGAGCGGCTACAATGAGCAGTTCTTC.